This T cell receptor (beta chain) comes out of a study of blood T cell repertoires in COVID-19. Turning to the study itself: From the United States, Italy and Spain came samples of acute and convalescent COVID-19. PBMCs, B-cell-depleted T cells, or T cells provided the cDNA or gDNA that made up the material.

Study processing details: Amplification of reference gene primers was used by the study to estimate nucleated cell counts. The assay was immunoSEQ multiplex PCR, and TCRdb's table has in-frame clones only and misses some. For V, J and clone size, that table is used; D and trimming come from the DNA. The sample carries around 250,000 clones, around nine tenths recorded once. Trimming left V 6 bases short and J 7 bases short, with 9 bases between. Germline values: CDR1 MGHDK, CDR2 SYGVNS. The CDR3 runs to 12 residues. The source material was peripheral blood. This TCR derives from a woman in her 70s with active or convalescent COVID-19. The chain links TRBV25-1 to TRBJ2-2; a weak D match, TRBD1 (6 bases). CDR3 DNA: TGTGCCAGCAGGAGACAGGTCGGGGAGCTGTTTTTT. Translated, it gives CASRRQVGELFF.